This TCR beta chain was retrieved from a study of human T cells and chemical hapten exposure. Time point reported: patch test 1, 2 weeks after DPC sensitization. Treatment noted: therapeutic diphenylcyclopropenone sensitization with weekly scalp DPC. For the library, individual cDNA molecules each received unique molecular identifiers. TCRdb re-called the RACE reads with MiXCR, one entry per CDR3 protein. The sample yields under 200,000 distinct CDR3 sequences, roughly 15% seen once. With 3 bases clipped from V and 3 bases from J, the junction kept 7 bases outside the gene matches. Germline V gene data show CDR1 as SQVTM and CDR2 as ANQGSEA. CDR3 length: 15 amino acids.

The specimen was whole blood, collected in connection with sensitization to the hapten diphenylcyclopropenone (DPC). This chain joins TRBV29-1 and TRBJ2-1; TRBD2 aligns across 8 bases. This receptor was identified in a woman younger than 45 with alopecia areata. Some clones in this sample may be carry-over from other donors' samples. The CDR3 nucleotides read TGCAGCGTTGACACCCGGGGGGGGAGCTACAATGAGCAGTTCTTC. Translating gives CSVDTRGGSYNEQFF.